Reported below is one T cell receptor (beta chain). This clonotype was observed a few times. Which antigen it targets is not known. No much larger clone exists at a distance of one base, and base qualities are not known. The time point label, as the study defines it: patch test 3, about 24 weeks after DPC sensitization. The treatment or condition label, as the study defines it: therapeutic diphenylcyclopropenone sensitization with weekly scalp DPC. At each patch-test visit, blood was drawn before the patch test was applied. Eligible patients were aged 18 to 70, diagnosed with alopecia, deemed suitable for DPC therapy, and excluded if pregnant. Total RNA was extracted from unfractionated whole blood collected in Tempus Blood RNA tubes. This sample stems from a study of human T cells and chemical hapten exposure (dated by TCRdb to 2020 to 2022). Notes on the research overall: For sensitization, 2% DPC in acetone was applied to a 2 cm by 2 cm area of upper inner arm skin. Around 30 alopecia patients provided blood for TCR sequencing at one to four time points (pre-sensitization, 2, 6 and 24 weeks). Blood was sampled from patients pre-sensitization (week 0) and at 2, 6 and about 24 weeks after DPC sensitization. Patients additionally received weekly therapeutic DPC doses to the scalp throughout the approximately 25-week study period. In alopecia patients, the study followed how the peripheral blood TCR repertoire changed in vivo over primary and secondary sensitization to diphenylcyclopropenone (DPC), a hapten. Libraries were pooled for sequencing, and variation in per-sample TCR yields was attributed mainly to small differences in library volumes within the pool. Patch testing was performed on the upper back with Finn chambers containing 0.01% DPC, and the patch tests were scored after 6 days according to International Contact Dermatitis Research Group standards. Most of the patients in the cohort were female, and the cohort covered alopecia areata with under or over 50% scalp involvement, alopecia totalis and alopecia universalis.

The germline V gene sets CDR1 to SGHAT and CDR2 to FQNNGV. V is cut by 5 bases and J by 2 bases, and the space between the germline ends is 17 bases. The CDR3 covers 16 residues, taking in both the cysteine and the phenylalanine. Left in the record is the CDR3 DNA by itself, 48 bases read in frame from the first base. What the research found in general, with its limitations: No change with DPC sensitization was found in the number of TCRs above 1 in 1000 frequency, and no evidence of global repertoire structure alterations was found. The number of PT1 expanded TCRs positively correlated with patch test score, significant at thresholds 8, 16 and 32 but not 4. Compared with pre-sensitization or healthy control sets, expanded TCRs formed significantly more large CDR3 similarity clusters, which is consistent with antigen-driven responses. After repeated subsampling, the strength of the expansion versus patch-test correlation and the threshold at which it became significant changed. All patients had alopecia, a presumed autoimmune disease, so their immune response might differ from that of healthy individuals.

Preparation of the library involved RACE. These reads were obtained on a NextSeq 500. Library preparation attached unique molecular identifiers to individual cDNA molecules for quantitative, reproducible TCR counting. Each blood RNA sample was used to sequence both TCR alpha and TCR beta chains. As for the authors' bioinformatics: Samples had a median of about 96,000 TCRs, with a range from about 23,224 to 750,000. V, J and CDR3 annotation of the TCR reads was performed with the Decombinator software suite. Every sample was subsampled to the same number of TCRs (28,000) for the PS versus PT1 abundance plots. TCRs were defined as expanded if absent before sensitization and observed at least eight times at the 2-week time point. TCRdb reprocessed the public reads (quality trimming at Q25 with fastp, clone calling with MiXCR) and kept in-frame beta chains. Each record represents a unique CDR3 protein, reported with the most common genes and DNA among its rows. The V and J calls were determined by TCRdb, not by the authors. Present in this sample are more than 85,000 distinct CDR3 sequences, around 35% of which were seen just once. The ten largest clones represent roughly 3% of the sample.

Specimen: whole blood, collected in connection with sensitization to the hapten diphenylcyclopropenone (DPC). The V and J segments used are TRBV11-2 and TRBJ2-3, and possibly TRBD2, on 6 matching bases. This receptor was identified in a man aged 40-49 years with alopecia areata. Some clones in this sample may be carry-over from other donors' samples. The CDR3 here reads CASSTQGLISTDTQYF. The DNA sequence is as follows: TGTGCCAGCAGCACCCAAGGACTAATCTCCACAGATACGCAGTATTTT.